These 30 T cell receptor beta chains share one sample of origin, sequenced in a study of tumor-infiltrating lymphocytes in primary liver carcinoma (TCRdb year 2017). Total RNA and DNA were co-extracted from 20-30 mg of bulk tissue with the AllPrep DNA/RNA mini kit, without cell sorting. The reads were generated on an Illumina HiSeq 2500. A constant-region primer and ProtoScript II reverse transcriptase were used to reverse-transcribe TCRbeta-specific cDNA from 500 ng total RNA. Construction of the TCRbeta libraries relied on three nested rounds of multiplex PCR, following a slightly modified ARM-PCR procedure. The first two PCR rounds used multiplex TRBV1-TRBV30 forward primers with a Cbeta reverse primer, each for about 10 cycles. TCRdb reprocessing: public reads trimmed at Q25 with fastp, clones called with MiXCR, in-frame beta chains kept. CDR3 protein duplicates are merged, each entry listing the most common genes and DNA. The sample table shows some 20,000 distinct CDR3 sequences, and around 77% are seen once. The ten biggest clones cover 30% to 45% of the sample.

The sample taken for sequencing was liver tumor tissue from sampling region 4. The cell subset or site label here, explained by the study, means: tumor region T4, right-lateral pole. The receptors shown here come from a woman aged 25 to 45 with primary liver carcinoma and hepatitis B virus infection.

The chain couples TRBV11-2 to TRBJ2-4; the D gene is possibly TRBD1 (6 bases). Germline V gives CDR1 SGHAT, CDR2 FQNNGV. V was trimmed by 5 bases and J by 5 bases, leaving 34 bases between them. The length of the CDR3 is 21 residues. The CDR3 loop reads CASSHVGTFTGTRGRENIQYF. Written as DNA, the CDR3 is TGTGCCAGCAGCCATGTCGGGACATTTACCGGAACTAGGGGGAGAGAAAACATTCAGTACTTC. Together with reference TRBV11-2 and TRBJ2-4, the CDR3 gives the full variable domain: EAGVAQSPRYKIIEKRQSVAFWCNPISGHATLYWYQQILGQGPKLLIQFQNNGVVDDSQLPKDRFSAERLKGVDSTLKIQPAKLEDSAVYLCASSHVGTFTGTRGRENIQYFGAGTRLSVL.

Remarks on this clonotype: At one boundary the junction diverges from the germline segment, which might be a read error. CDR3 sequence reads: CSIEGSWSGRASDGQFF. CDR3 sequence (DNA): TGCAGCATTGAAGGGTCGTGGAGCGGGAGGGCCAGCGATGGGCAGTTCTTC. V usage is TRBV29-1 and J usage is TRBJ2-1; TRBD2 matches at 10 bases. The CDR3 extends over 17 amino acids. Germline values: CDR1 SQVTM, CDR2 ANQGSEA.

This clonotype was detected a few times. V is TRBV4-3 and J is TRBJ2-1, with a possible D match to TRBD2 (6 bases). V was pared by 10 bases and J by 4 bases, with 23 bases between. The CDR3 loop spans 16 amino acids. CDR1 LGHNA and CDR2 YSLEER come from the germline V gene. CDR3 DNA sequence: TGCGCCAATAGCCAAGATGCGGGAAGCTCTTACAATGAGCAGTTCTTC. Protein product: CANSQDAGSSYNEQFF.

Details on this clonotype: It may be a read error: a sequence one base away is much more abundant. The chain has TRBV5-1 and TRBJ2-7; D possibly corresponds to TRBD1 (6 bases). The germline V gene has CDR1 SGHRS and CDR2 YFSETQ. CDR3 length equals 15 residues. Here the CDR3 DNA reads TGCGCCAGCAGTTTTTCGTCAGGGGACACCTACAAGCAGTACTTC. Protein: CASSFSSGDTYKQYF.

Details on this clonotype: An end of the junction does not agree with germline; a read error may underlie this. V and J are TRBV4-3 and TRBJ2-7; D may be TRBD2 (6 bases). Germline loops: CDR1 LGHNA, CDR2 YSLEER. The CDR3 extends over 18 amino acids. The CDR3 is CASSLAVTGDHISYEEYF. CDR3 in DNA: TGCGCCAGCAGCCTAGCTGTGACGGGGGATCACATTAGCTACGAGGAGTACTTC.

Turning to this clonotype: Since a much larger clone is just one base distant, this may be a read error. The chain recombines TRBV4-1 with TRBJ2-2; D may be TRBD2 (7 bases). The CDR3 has 16 residues. Germline assignment: CDR1 MGHRA and CDR2 YSYEKL. The CDR3 DNA reads as TGCGCCGGCAGCCAAGGGGGGGCTCCGAACACCGGGGACCTGTTTTTT. Translating it yields CAGSQGGAPNTGDLFF.

This clonotype was counted a single time. The chain combines TRBV5-1 with TRBJ2-1, with a tentative D call TRBD2 (5 bases). Germline CDR1 and CDR2: SGHRS and YFSETQ. V dropped 10 bases and J dropped 1 base, with 21 bases sitting between them. The CDR3 loop spans 16 amino acids. The CDR3 spells CAYTPSPDYSYNEQFF. CDR3 nucleotides: TGCGCCTACACCCCCTCCCCAGACTATTCCTACAATGAGCAGTTCTTC.

This clonotype was counted once. An end of the junction does not agree with germline; a read error may underlie this. CDR3 region: CASNPDPQLNTGEPFF. The CDR3 bases are TGTGCCAGCAACCCAGATCCCCAATTGAACACCGGGGAGCCGTTTTTT. This chain links TRBV11-2 with TRBJ2-2, with a possible D match to TRBD2 (5 bases). The CDR3 has 16 amino acids. CDR1 SGHAT and CDR2 FQNNGV come from the germline V gene.

The sample holds many counts of this clonotype. The chain couples TRBV2 to TRBJ1-3, with D possibly TRBD1 on 5 matching bases. Trimming pared 7 bases from V and 9 bases from J, leaving 13 bases between. Germline CDR1 is SNHLY and CDR2 is FYNNEI. There are 12 residues in the CDR3. CDR3 DNA: TGTGCCAGCACGGGCGCTGGGGGCACCATATATTTT. Encoded protein: CASTGAGGTIYF.

Regarding this clonotype: This CDR3 fails to terminate in the conserved phenylalanine or tryptophan, so it likely reflects a read error. This chain links TRBV29-1 with TRBJ2-1; weak D call: TRBD2 (5 bases). Germline assignment: CDR1 SQVTM and CDR2 ANQGSEA. The CDR3 is 13 amino acids. The DNA for the CDR3 is TGCAGCGTTGACGGAACTAGAGACAATGATCAGTTCCTC. It encodes CSVDGTRDNDQFL.

This clonotype came up many times. The V and J genes are TRBV11-1 and TRBJ2-7; D is ambiguous. V was trimmed by 2 bases and J by 6 bases, leaving 8 bases between them. CDR3 length equals 12 residues. Per the germline V gene, CDR1 is SGHAT and CDR2 is FQDESV (reference sequence). In DNA, the CDR3 is TGTGCCAGCAGCTTATACCTCCGCGAGCAGTACTTC. Amino acid sequence: CASSLYLREQYF.

Comments on this clonotype: Because the CDR3 is missing its conserved closing phenylalanine or tryptophan, this is likely a read error. The CDR3, as DNA: TGTGCCAGTAGTTACCGGGACAATCAGCTCCAGCATTAT. This encodes CASSYRDNQLQHY. The chain combines TRBV6-2 or TRBV6-3 with TRBJ1-5; perhaps TRBD1 as D (6 bases). The CDR3 is 13 amino acids. Germline CDR1 and CDR2: MNHEY and SVGEGT.

The chain carries TRBV7-9 and TRBJ2-7; D may be TRBD2 (6 bases). Per germline, CDR1 SEHNR and CDR2 FQNEAQ (reference sequence). The CDR3 covers 15 residues. V dropped 3 bases and J dropped 5 bases, with 17 bases sitting between them. The CDR3 region is CASSLGNGTFHEQYF. The CDR3 DNA reads as TGTGCCAGCAGCTTGGGCAACGGGACTTTCCACGAGCAGTACTTC.

As for this clonotype: The conserved phenylalanine or tryptophan is not found at the CDR3 terminus, so this likely reflects a read error. The chain combines TRBV12-3 or TRBV12-4 with TRBJ2-1; D not resolved. The ends were cut back, 0 bases at V and 2 bases at J, with 5 bases in the middle. This CDR3 spans 14 amino acids. CDR3 coding DNA: TGTGCCAGCAGTTTAGCGTTTCCCTACAATGAGCAGTTCCTC. Its translation is CASSLAFPYNEQFL.

V and J are TRBV6-2 or TRBV6-3 and TRBJ1-2, with D unclear. CDR1 is MNHEY, CDR2 SVGEGT, per germline. Trimming pared 5 bases from V and 7 bases from J, leaving 14 bases between. This CDR3 region has 13 residues. In DNA form, the CDR3 reads TGTGCCAGCAGTCCTGACGACATTGGTGGCTACACCTTC. Residues: CASSPDDIGGYTF.

In regard to this clonotype: Without the conserved terminal phenylalanine or tryptophan, this CDR3 likely stems from a read error. The chain joins TRBV7-8 to TRBJ1-2, with 8 bases fitting TRBD1. Germline V gene lookup returns CDR1 SGHVS and CDR2 FQNEAQ. Unmatched junction bases numbered 7, after V lost 5 bases and J lost 2 bases. The CDR3 loop spans 15 amino acids. CDR3 sequence reads: CASSPRTGLNYGYTL. The CDR3 bases are TGTGCCAGCAGCCCTCGGACAGGGCTGAACTATGGCTACACCTTA.

This clonotype appeared a few times. V is TRBV11-2 and J is TRBJ2-7; possibly TRBD2 for D (6 bases). The CDR3 totals 13 residues. Germline CDR1 reads SGHAT; CDR2 reads FQNNGV. V dropped 5 bases and J dropped 4 bases, with 12 bases sitting between them. Here the CDR3 reads CASSPPGRYEQYF. CDR3 in DNA: TGTGCCAGCAGCCCTCCGGGGAGGTACGAGCAGTACTTC.

This clonotype showed up many times. The J gene is TRBJ2-2, the V gene TRBV6-6; 7 positions agree with TRBD1. The CDR3 sequence is 15 residues long. Germline V gene data show CDR1 as MNHNY and CDR2 as SVGAGI (reference sequence). V trimming: 4 bases; J trimming: 6 bases; junction bases outside the gene matches: 8. The DNA of the CDR3 is TGTGCCAGCAGTTCCCTGGGGCAGGGGGCCGGGGAGCTGTTTTTT. It encodes CASSSLGQGAGELFF.

This clonotype was found once. The gene calls are TRBV6-5 and TRBJ2-1, with TRBD1 matching 7 bases. This CDR3 has 14 residues. Germline values: CDR1 MNHEY, CDR2 SVGAGI. V gave up 6 bases and J gave up 4 bases; unmatched junction bases: 6. The CDR3 region is CASSLKGAYNEQFF. In DNA, the CDR3 is TGTGCCAGCAGCCTTAAGGGGGCTTACAATGAGCAGTTCTTC.

A note on this clonotype: In this CDR3 the conserved last residue, phenylalanine or tryptophan, is missing, so a read error is likely. The chain couples TRBV11-1 to TRBJ2-7; the D is unclear. Deletions cut 8 bases from V and 6 bases from J, with 17 bases between. The CDR3 runs 13 residues. CDR1 is SGHAT, CDR2 FQDESV, per germline (reference sequence). CDR3 protein: CASYLGYLREQYI. As DNA, the CDR3 is TGTGCCAGCTACTTAGGATACCTTCGCGAGCAGTACATC.

There are a few counts of this clonotype. The J gene is TRBJ2-5, the V gene TRBV20-1, with 12 bases lining up with TRBD2. The length of the CDR3 is 15 residues. The germline V gene encodes CDR1 DFQATT and CDR2 SNEGSKA (reference sequence). Trimming cost V 2 bases and J 5 bases; bases outside gene matches: 6. The CDR3 region is CSARLAGGLWETQYF. The CDR3 region has the DNA TGCAGTGCTAGACTAGCGGGAGGGCTTTGGGAGACCCAGTACTTC.

The chain links TRBV11-2 to TRBJ2-5, with D perhaps matching TRBD2 (6 bases). The CDR3 consists of 14 residues. Looked up from germline, CDR1 is SGHAT and CDR2 is FQNNGV. CDR3 loop: CTGSSPGSWEVQYF. For the CDR3, the DNA is TGTACCGGCAGCTCCCCGGGGAGCTGGGAGGTCCAGTACTTC.

The V call is TRBV11-1, the J call TRBJ2-2; D gene ambiguous. The V end lost 5 bases, the J end lost 6 bases, and 19 bases lay between the germline ends. Germline values: CDR1 SGHAT, CDR2 FQDESV (reference sequence). The CDR3 has 16 amino acids. CDR3 protein: CASSRVMAIVSGELFF. As DNA, the CDR3 is TGTGCCAGCAGCAGGGTTATGGCGATTGTGTCCGGGGAGCTGTTTTTT.

Points on this clonotype: One junction end does not reproduce the germline sequence, and a read error may be involved. This sequence joins TRBV28 and TRBJ2-7; TRBD2 matches at 7 bases. In germline, CDR1 is MDHEN, CDR2 SYDVKM. CDR3 size: 16 residues. CDR3 protein: CDSATSGRALQYEQYF. The CDR3 DNA is TGTGACAGCGCCACCTCTGGGAGGGCCTTGCAGTACGAGCAGTACTTC.

This clonotype was seen a few times. The gene calls are TRBV3-1 and TRBJ2-3; possibly TRBD2 for D (5 bases). The V end lost 0 bases, the J end lost 2 bases, and 15 bases lay between the germline ends. This CDR3 is 17 amino acids long. CDR1 LGHDT and CDR2 YNNKEL come from the germline V gene (reference sequence). The chain's CDR3 is CASSQDTAGLLTDTQYF. CDR3 DNA sequence: TGTGCCAGCAGCCAAGATACGGCGGGCCTACTCACAGATACGCAGTATTTT.

A remark on this clonotype: Mismatch with germline at one junction end may stem from a read error. V usage is TRBV12-3 or TRBV12-4 and J usage is TRBJ1-5; D is perhaps TRBD1 (5 bases). The CDR3 covers 14 residues. The CDR3 DNA reads as TGTACCAGCAGTCGGGGGGGGATCAATCAACCCCAGCATTTT. Translated: CTSSRGGINQPQHF.

The chain uses TRBV11-1 and TRBJ2-2; 7 bases map to TRBD2. Germline V gene lookup returns CDR1 SGHAT and CDR2 FQDESV (reference sequence). The J segment lost 14 bases and the V segment lost 5 bases, leaving 20 bases of the junction unmatched. This CDR3 has 16 amino acids. The CDR3 spells CASSRVIAGVSGVLFF. Written as DNA, the CDR3 is TGTGCCAGCAGCAGGGTTATTGCGGGAGTGTCCGGGGTACTGTTTTTT.

On this clonotype itself: One junction end does not reproduce the germline sequence, and a read error may be involved. The J gene is TRBJ2-7, the V gene TRBV11-2, with D uncertain. CDR1 SGHAT and CDR2 FQNNGV come from the germline V gene. The CDR3 is 11 amino acids. The CDR3 region has the DNA TGTGCCAGCAATCCAGTCAGTGAGCATTACTTC. Its translation: CASNPVSEHYF.

As concerns this clonotype: It is likely a read error, because the conserved phenylalanine at the end of the CDR3 is missing. No DNA is shown, since the ends of the CDR3 on it are uncertain; the CDR3 is the one TCRdb lists. This rearrangement joins TRBV11-3 to TRBJ2-3; TRBD2 is taken as the D call from the table, unchecked against the DNA. 14 amino acids form the CDR3, both terminal residues included. Germline CDR1 SGHNT, CDR2 YENEEA. The CDR3: CASSLDGPTDTQYS.

CDR3 DNA: TGTGCCAGCAGTTACCGGGACGGAGGGCTCGCTGGGGCCAACGTCCTGACTTTC. Residues: CASSYRDGGLAGANVLTF. J is TRBJ2-6 and V is TRBV6-5; the D gene is possibly TRBD2 (6 bases). The germline gives CDR1 MNHEY, CDR2 SVGAGI. This CDR3 contains 18 residues. The V end lost 2 bases, the J end lost 2 bases, and 16 bases lay between the germline ends.